The rows below give T cell receptor beta chains drawn from one sample of a study of cytomegalovirus exposure and HLA in healthy donors. TCRdb's copy holds only in-frame clones and misses some; the assay was immunoSEQ multiplex PCR. The repertoire table contains some 150,000 clones. Sequences were obtained from PBMCs. All receptors come from a woman aged 18-29 years in good health and CMV-seropositive. Each CDR3 is given without its conserved first and last residue.

V	length	CDR3
TRBV2	17	ASSFRFQGAVGMNTEAF
TRBV15	18	ATSRDRRILGGQETYEQY
TRBV5-6	10	ASSLPLETQY
TRBV30	12	ACHGGVGNQPQH
TRBV2	11	ASSELIGDEQY
TRBV2	13	ASSEVQGATGELF
TRBV15	14	ATSRGLAGHYNEQF
TRBV6-1	11	ASSGNRAETQY
TRBV9	12	ASSVEQVSGELF
TRBV5-1	15	ASSLGTSGLSYNEQF
TRBV6-6	13	ASSTGVERNYGYT
TRBV14	13	ASSQVTAWNTEAF
TRBV7-9	12	ASSSGTETYEQY
TRBV4-1	12	ASSQVGQAYEQY
TRBV29-1	12	SVVQTGGNTEAF
TRBV4-2	14	ASSQDTGGKDQPQH
TRBV15	12	ATSRLSGGTEAF
TRBV20-1	9	SASGGSEAF
TRBV11-2	13	ASSSHGTSVYEQY
TRBV19	11	ASSISGEAEAF
TRBV9	17	ASSVSRTSGMSSYNEQF
TRBV19	13	ASSMRTGGNQPQH
TRBV6-5	11	ASSSVFNYGYT
TRBV5-1	13	ASSLYGVRDQPQH
TRBV6-5	13	ASSSTGGSVEKLF
TRBV10-3	13	AISEGGLAGGEQY
TRBV7-6	14	ASSHRDKMDSTEAF
TRBV19	17	ASSIAPGQGRGGNQPQH
TRBV4-3	11	ASSQSRFYGYT
TRBV4-1	11	ASSLPQDNEQF